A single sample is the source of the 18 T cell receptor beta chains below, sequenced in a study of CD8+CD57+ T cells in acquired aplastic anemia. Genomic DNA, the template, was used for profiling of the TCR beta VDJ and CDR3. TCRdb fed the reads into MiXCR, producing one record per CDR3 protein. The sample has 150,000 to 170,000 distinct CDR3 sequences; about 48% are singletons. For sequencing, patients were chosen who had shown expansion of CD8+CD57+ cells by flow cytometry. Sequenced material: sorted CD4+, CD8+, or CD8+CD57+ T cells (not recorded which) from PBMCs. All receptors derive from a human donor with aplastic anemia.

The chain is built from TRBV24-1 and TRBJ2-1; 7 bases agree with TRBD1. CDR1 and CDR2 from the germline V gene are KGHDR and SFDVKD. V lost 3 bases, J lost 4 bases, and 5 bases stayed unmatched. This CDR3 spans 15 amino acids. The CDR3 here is CATSDIRGQYNEQFF. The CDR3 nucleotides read TGTGCCACCAGTGATATAAGGGGACAGTACAATGAGCAGTTCTTC.

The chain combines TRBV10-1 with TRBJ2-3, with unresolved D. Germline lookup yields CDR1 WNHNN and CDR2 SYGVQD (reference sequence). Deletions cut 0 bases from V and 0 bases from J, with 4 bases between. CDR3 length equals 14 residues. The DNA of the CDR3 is TGCGCCAGCAGTGAGTCGGGGAGCACAGATACGCAGTATTTT. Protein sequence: CASSESGSTDTQYF.

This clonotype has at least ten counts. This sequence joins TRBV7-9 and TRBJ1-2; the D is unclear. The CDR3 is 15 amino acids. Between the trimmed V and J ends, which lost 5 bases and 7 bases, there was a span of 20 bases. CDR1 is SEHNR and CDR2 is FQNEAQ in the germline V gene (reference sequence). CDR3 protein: CASSATVTDPGGYTF. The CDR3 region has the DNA TGTGCCAGCAGCGCGACCGTAACGGATCCGGGTGGCTACACCTTC.

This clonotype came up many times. The CDR3 DNA reads as TGTGCCAGCAGCGACACTTTAGGCTCCTACAATGAGCAGTTCTTC. It yields the protein CASSDTLGSYNEQFF. V usage is TRBV5-4 and J usage is TRBJ2-1; D remains ambiguous. Trimming took off 4 bases at V and 0 bases at J, with 11 bases between the two ends. There are 15 residues in the CDR3. Germline V gives CDR1 SGHNT, CDR2 YYREEE (reference sequence).

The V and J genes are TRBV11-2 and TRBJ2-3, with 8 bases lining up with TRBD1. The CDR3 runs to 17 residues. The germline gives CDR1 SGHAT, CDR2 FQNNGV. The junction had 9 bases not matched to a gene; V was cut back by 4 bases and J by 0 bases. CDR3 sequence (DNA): TGTGCCAGCAGCTCCCTATCGGACAGGGTTAGCACAGATACGCAGTATTTT. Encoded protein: CASSSLSDRVSTDTQYF. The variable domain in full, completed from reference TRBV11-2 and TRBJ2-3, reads EAGVAQSPRYKIIEKRQSVAFWCNPISGHATLYWYQQILGQGPKLLIQFQNNGVVDDSQLPKDRFSAERLKGVDSTLKIQPAKLEDSAVYLCASSSLSDRVSTDTQYFGPGTRLTVL.

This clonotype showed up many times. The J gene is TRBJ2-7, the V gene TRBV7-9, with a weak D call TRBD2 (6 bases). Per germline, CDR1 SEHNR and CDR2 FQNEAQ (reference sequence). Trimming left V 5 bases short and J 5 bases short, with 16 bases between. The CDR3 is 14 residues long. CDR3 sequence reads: CASSPGGTPDEQYF. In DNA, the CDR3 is TGTGCCAGCAGCCCAGGAGGGACGCCCGACGAGCAGTACTTC. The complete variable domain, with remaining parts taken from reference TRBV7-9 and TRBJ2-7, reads DTGVSQNPRHKITKRGQNVTFRCDPISEHNRLYWYRQTLGQGPEFLTYFQNEAQLEKSRLLSDRFSAERPKGSFSTLEIQRTEQGDSAMYLCASSPGGTPDEQYFGPGTRLTVT.

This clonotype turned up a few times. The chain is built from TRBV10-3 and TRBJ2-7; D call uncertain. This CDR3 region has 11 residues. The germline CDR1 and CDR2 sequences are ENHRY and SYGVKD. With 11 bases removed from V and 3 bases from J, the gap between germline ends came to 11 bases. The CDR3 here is CASTSYYEQYF. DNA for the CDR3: TGTGCCTCGACGAGCTACTACGAGCAGTACTTC.

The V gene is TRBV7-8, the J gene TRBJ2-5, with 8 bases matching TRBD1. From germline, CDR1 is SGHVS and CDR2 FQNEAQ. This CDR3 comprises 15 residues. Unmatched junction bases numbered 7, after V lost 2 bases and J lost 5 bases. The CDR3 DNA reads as TGTGCCAGCAGCTTAATGGACAGGGTTGTGGAGACCCAGTACTTC. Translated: CASSLMDRVVETQYF.

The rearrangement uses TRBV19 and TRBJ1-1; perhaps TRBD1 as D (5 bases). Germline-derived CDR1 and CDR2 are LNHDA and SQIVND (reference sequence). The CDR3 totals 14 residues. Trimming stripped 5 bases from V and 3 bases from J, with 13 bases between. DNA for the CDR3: TGTGCCAGTAGTGCGGGACCTTCTTACACTGAAGCTTTCTTT. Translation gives CASSAGPSYTEAFF.

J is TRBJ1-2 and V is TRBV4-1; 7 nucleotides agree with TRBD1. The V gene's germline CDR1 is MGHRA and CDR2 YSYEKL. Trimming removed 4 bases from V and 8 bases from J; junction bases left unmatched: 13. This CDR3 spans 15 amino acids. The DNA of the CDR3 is TGCGCCAGCAGCCCCGGGACAGCCCCAGCGGGGGGCTACACCTTC. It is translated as CASSPGTAPAGGYTF.

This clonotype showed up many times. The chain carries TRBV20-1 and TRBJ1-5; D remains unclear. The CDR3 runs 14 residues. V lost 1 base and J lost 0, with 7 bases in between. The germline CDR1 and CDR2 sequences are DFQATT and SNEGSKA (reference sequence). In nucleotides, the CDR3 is TGCAGTGCTAGAGGGTACAATAGCAATCAGCCCCAGCATTTT. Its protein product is CSARGYNSNQPQHF.

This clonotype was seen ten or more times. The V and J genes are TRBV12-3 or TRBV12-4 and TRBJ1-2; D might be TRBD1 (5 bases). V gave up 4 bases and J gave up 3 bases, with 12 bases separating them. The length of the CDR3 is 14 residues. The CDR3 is CASSWEGRDYGYTF. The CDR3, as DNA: TGTGCCAGCAGTTGGGAGGGGAGGGACTATGGCTACACCTTC.

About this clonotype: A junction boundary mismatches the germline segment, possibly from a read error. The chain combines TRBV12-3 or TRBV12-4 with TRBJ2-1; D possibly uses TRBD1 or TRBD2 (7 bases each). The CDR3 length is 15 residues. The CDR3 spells CASSPGGGWNDEQFF. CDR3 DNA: TGCGCCAGCAGCCCAGGGGGAGGGTGGAACGATGAGCAGTTCTTC.

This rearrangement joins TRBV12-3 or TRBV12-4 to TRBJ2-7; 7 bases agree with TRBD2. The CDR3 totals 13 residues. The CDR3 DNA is TGTGCGACCAATCTGAGCGGGGCCTACGAGCAGTACTTC. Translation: CATNLSGAYEQYF.

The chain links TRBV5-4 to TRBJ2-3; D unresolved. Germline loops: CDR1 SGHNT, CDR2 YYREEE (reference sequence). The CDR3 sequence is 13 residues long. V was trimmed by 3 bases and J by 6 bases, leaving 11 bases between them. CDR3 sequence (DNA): TGTGCCAGCAGCTCCGATCGCGTGGATACGCAGTATTTT. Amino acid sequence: CASSSDRVDTQYF.

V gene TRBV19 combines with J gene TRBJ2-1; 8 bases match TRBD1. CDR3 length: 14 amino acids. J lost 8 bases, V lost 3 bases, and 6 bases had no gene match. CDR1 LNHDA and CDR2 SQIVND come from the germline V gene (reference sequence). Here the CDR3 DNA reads TGTGCCAGTAGTATCTCAGGGGGCTTGGATGAGCAGTTCTTC. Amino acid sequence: CASSISGGLDEQFF.

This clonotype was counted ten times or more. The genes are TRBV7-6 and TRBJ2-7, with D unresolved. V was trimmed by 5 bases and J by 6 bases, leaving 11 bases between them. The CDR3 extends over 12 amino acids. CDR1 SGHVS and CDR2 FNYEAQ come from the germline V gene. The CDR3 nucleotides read TGTGCCAGCAGCCAAGACGGCGCCGAGCAGTACTTC. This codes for CASSQDGAEQYF.

The DNA for the CDR3 is TGTGCCATCAGTGGGACGCAGAGCTCCTACGAGCAGTACTTC. It specifies CAISGTQSSYEQYF. This sequence joins TRBV10-3 and TRBJ2-7; no firm D call. V dropped 4 bases and J dropped 0 bases, with 10 bases sitting between them. Germline assignment: CDR1 ENHRY and CDR2 SYGVKD. This CDR3 has 14 amino acids.